Reported below is one TCR beta chain. Its antigen is undetermined. Each donor was nominally healthy when sampled (though unrecorded immune exposures were likely). This CDR3 has 14 residues. Germline lookup yields CDR1 SGHRS and CDR2 YFSETQ. V was pared by 7 bases and J by 7 bases, with 12 bases of the junction left unmatched. This sample is drawn from a study of cytomegalovirus exposure and HLA in healthy donors. The overall study: Out of 398 genotyped donors, 81% belonged to the Caucasian-associated ancestry cluster. General study findings and limits: Analysis was performed later, and it showed HLA-associated TCR beta chains to be more clonally expanded than equally common others. Cytomegalovirus association was listed for around 180 TCR beta chains.

13 Jbeta primers and 60 Vbeta primers were used for the PCR. Generated by immunoSEQ multiplex PCR, the TCRdb table keeps only in-frame clones and is missing some. Of 150,000 to 250,000 clones in the sample, about four fifths were seen once. This chain links TRBV5-1 with TRBJ2-7; 9 positions match TRBD1. Sequenced: PBMCs. This TCR came from a boy between 2 and 10 years old in good health and CMV-seronegative. The CDR3 protein is CASGAGTGQREQYF. The CDR3 region has the DNA TGCGCCAGCGGTGCCGGGACAGGGCAACGAGAGCAGTACTTC.